Shown below are 25 T cell receptor beta chains from a single sample sequenced in a study of cytomegalovirus exposure and HLA in healthy donors. A multiplex PCR was run with 60 Vbeta primers and 13 Jbeta primers. TCRdb keeps only in-frame clones here, not all; method: immunoSEQ multiplex PCR. The table lists under 200,000 clones, around 80% of them singletons. Sequenced sample: PBMCs. The receptors shown here come from a man aged 40-49 years in good health and CMV-seronegative.

V usage is TRBV7-9 and J usage is TRBJ1-3; D not certain. Trimming took off 1 base at V and 3 bases at J, with 7 bases between the two ends. This CDR3 has 14 residues. CDR1 and CDR2 (germline): SEHNR, FQNEAQ (reference sequence). CDR3 loop: CASSLDSVGNTIYF. The CDR3 DNA reads as TGTGCCAGCAGCTTAGATTCGGTTGGAAACACCATATATTTT.

The chain combines TRBV6-1 with TRBJ1-2, with TRBD1 matching over 9 bases. The J segment lost 4 bases and the V segment lost 2 bases, leaving 8 bases of the junction unmatched. The CDR3 contains 16 residues. Germline CDR1 reads MNHNS; CDR2 reads SASEGT. CDR3 DNA sequence: TGTGCCAGCAGTGAAATGAAGGGACAGGGCGGCTATGGCTACACCTTC. Encoded protein: CASSEMKGQGGYGYTF.

The rearrangement links TRBV18 to TRBJ2-5; D is possibly TRBD1 (6 bases). This CDR3 comprises 15 residues. V was trimmed by 4 bases and J by 5 bases, leaving 17 bases between them. Germline V gives CDR1 KGHSH, CDR2 LQKENI. CDR3: CASSLQSQGWETQYF. CDR3 bases: TGTGCCAGCTCACTCCAATCACAGGGCTGGGAGACCCAGTACTTC.

This clone was observed a handful of times. This chain connects TRBV27 to TRBJ2-2, with D tentatively TRBD2 (7 bases). Trimming shortened V by 3 bases and J by 2 bases, and 16 bases separated the two germline ends. The germline V gene encodes CDR1 MNHEY and CDR2 SMNVEV (reference sequence). This CDR3 region has 17 residues. CDR3 residues: CASSLGWGGPNTGELFF. The CDR3 nucleotides are TGTGCCAGCAGTTTGGGCTGGGGGGGCCCCAACACCGGGGAGCTGTTTTTT.

The chain uses TRBV30 and TRBJ2-1, with 9 positions matching TRBD1. V trimming: 3 bases; J trimming: 6 bases; junction bases outside the gene matches: 3. This CDR3 is 13 amino acids long. The germline CDR1 and CDR2 sequences are GTSNPN and SVGIG (reference sequence). In DNA, the CDR3 is TGTGCCTGGAGGGGGACAGGGATCAATGAGCAGTTCTTC. This sequence encodes CAWRGTGINEQFF.

This clone appeared a single time. The V gene is TRBV7-8, the J gene TRBJ2-2; 9 nucleotides match TRBD2. The ends lost 1 base at V and 0 bases at J; junction bases unmatched: 12. The CDR3 is 20 residues long. Germline V gene lookup returns CDR1 SGHVS and CDR2 FQNEAQ. CDR3 coding DNA: TGTGCCAGCAGCTTAGAGGGCGGGAGGGCTCTCAAAGCGAACACCGGGGAGCTGTTTTTT. It specifies CASSLEGGRALKANTGELFF.

The chain employs TRBV30 and TRBJ1-3; 8 nucleotides agree with TRBD1. This CDR3 comprises 15 residues. V was clipped by 0 bases and J by 4 bases; unmatched bases: 5. Germline CDR1 is GTSNPN and CDR2 is SVGIG (reference sequence). The CDR3 region is CAWSVQGGSGNTIYF. The CDR3 DNA follows: TGTGCCTGGAGTGTACAGGGGGGGTCAGGAAACACCATATATTTT.

This sequence joins TRBV27 and TRBJ2-7; 7 bases match TRBD2. CDR1 MNHEY and CDR2 SMNVEV come from the germline V gene (reference sequence). J gave up 6 bases and V 1 base, and 6 bases lay outside the gene matches. This CDR3 is 14 amino acids long. Here the CDR3 reads CASSLYEGGTEQYF. The CDR3 DNA reads TGTGCCAGCAGTTTATATGAGGGAGGGACCGAGCAGTACTTC.

The chain links TRBV28 to TRBJ2-7; TRBD1 is a possible D gene (6 bases). Germline CDR1 is MDHEN and CDR2 is SYDVKM. V was clipped by 4 bases and J by 2 bases, with 12 bases between them. The CDR3 sequence is 14 residues long. The CDR3 DNA is TGTGCCAGCAGTTACAGGGTCCACCCCTACGAGCAGTACTTC. Encoded protein: CASSYRVHPYEQYF.

The gene calls are TRBV27 and TRBJ1-1; TRBD1 agrees at 10 bases. CDR1 is MNHEY and CDR2 is SMNVEV in the germline V gene (reference sequence). This CDR3 has 17 amino acids. Trimming cost V 3 bases and J 1 base; bases outside gene matches: 8. The CDR3 loop reads CASSLGGQGRWNTEAFF. In DNA form, the CDR3 reads TGTGCCAGCAGTTTGGGGGGACAGGGGCGTTGGAACACTGAAGCTTTCTTT.

The chain carries TRBV7-9 and TRBJ2-1, with 9 nucleotides matching TRBD2. This CDR3 is built from 16 residues. The ends lost 4 bases at V and 8 bases at J; junction bases unmatched: 12. Germline V CDR1 and CDR2: SEHNR, FQNEAQ (reference sequence). The CDR3 spells CASSSTLAGVADEQFF. DNA of the CDR3: TGTGCCAGCAGCTCGACCTTAGCGGGAGTGGCGGATGAGCAGTTCTTC.

A note on this clone: Sequence at one end of the junction differs from germline and may be a read error. The V call is TRBV7-9, the J call TRBJ2-7, with D tentatively TRBD2 (5 bases). The germline gives CDR1 SEHNR, CDR2 FQNEAQ (reference sequence). The CDR3 totals 12 residues. CDR3 nucleotide sequence: TGTGCCAGCAGCTTAGGCCCGCCCCCGCGGGACTTC. It specifies CASSLGPPPRDF.

This clone was counted a single time. The chain uses TRBV20-1 and TRBJ2-7; D not resolved. This CDR3 comprises 11 residues. Trimming took off 3 bases at V and 7 bases at J, with 10 bases between the two ends. Germline-derived CDR1 and CDR2 are DFQATT and SNEGSKA (reference sequence). The CDR3 spells CSASGHPEQYF. In DNA form, the CDR3 reads TGCAGTGCTAGTGGCCACCCGGAGCAGTACTTC.

The chain has TRBV5-4 and TRBJ2-1, with TRBD2 identical over 10 bases. The CDR3 is 14 amino acids. The germline gives CDR1 SGHNT, CDR2 YYREEE (reference sequence). V lost 3 bases, J lost 8 bases, and 5 bases stayed unmatched. CDR3 loop: CASSSGLAFDEQFF. The CDR3 DNA sequence: TGTGCCAGCAGCTCGGGACTAGCGTTCGATGAGCAGTTCTTC.

This clone was found once. This chain joins TRBV27 and TRBJ2-3; TRBD1 is a possible D gene (6 bases). The V gene lost 6 bases and the J gene lost 0 bases, with 22 bases spanning the gap. This CDR3 contains 18 residues. The germline V gene has CDR1 MNHEY and CDR2 SMNVEV (reference sequence). The CDR3 nucleotides read TGTGCCAGCAGCCTCAGGGGACGAAGGTCTACTAGCACAGATACGCAGTATTTT. Translating gives CASSLRGRRSTSTDTQYF.

In nucleotides, the CDR3 is TGTGCCAGCAGGGACAGGGTGGGGTCTAATGAAAAACTGTTTTTT. Its protein is CASRDRVGSNEKLFF. The rearrangement uses TRBV6-6 and TRBJ1-4, with 8 bases fitting TRBD1. V was pared by 6 bases and J by 3 bases, with 6 bases of the junction left unmatched. The germline gives CDR1 MNHNY, CDR2 SVGAGI (reference sequence). The CDR3 has 15 amino acids.

Of note for this clone: Germline is not matched at one junction end, which may reflect a read error. The V and J genes are TRBV2 and TRBJ2-6, with D possibly being TRBD1 (5 bases). The CDR3 consists of 17 residues. In germline, CDR1 is SNHLY, CDR2 FYNNEI. The CDR3 spells CASSVDQPSSGANGLTF. The CDR3 DNA reads as TGTGCCAGCAGTGTGGACCAGCCGAGCTCTGGGGCCAACGGCCTGACTTTC. Looking up the rest from reference TRBV2 and TRBJ2-6 gives the full variable domain: EPEVTQTPSHQVTQMGQEVILRCVPISNHLYFYWYRQILGQKVEFLVSFYNNEISEKSEIFDDQFSVERPDGSNFTLKIRSTKLEDSAMYFCASSVDQPSSGANGLTFGAGSRLTVL.

The chain couples TRBV4-2 to TRBJ2-7, with 9 bases lining up with TRBD2. V shed 1 base, J shed 3 bases, and the junction held 7 bases outside the gene matches. CDR1 and CDR2 (germline): LGHNA, YNFKEQ. The CDR3 totals 16 residues. The CDR3 here is CASSQATSGSSYEQYF. CDR3 nucleotides: TGTGCCAGCAGCCAAGCGACTAGCGGAAGCAGCTACGAGCAGTACTTC.

The chain's CDR3 is CSVETIPSYEQYF. For the CDR3, the DNA is TGCAGCGTTGAAACAATCCCCTCCTACGAGCAGTACTTC. The chain uses TRBV29-1 and TRBJ2-7; no definite D call. Trimming stripped 2 bases from V and 0 bases from J, with 8 bases between. The CDR3 is made up of 13 amino acids. Germline V CDR1 and CDR2: SQVTM, ANQGSEA.

Only a few counts were recorded for this clone. The V gene is TRBV5-1, the J gene TRBJ2-1, with 15 nucleotides matching TRBD2. The CDR3 is made up of 18 amino acids. Trimming took 4 bases from V and 1 from J; bases not matched to a gene: 6. Germline V CDR1 and CDR2: SGHRS, YFSETQ. Written as DNA, the CDR3 is TGCGCCAGCAGCGGCGGGACTAGCGGGAGGAGGTCCTACAATGAGCAGTTCTTC. Its translation: CASSGGTSGRRSYNEQFF.

V and J are TRBV9 and TRBJ2-7; 10 bases line up with TRBD1. The CDR3 sequence is 17 residues long. V lost 3 bases and J lost 2; bases outside the gene matches: 11. Looked up from germline, CDR1 is SGDLS and CDR2 is YYNGEE. The CDR3 DNA follows: TGTGCCAGCAGCGCCACCCAAAGGGGGACAGGGGCCTACGAGCAGTACTTC. Protein sequence: CASSATQRGTGAYEQYF.

CDR3 loop: CASSGCREGGCEQYF. DNA for the CDR3: TGTGCCAGCAGCGGATGCCGGGAGGGAGGCTGTGAGCAGTACTTC. The chain uses TRBV9 and TRBJ2-7; 8 nucleotides align to TRBD2. This CDR3 has 15 residues. The V segment lost 3 bases and the J segment 7 bases; nucleotides outside the gene matches: 12. Germline CDR1 is SGDLS and CDR2 is YYNGEE.

The V call is TRBV27, the J call TRBJ2-1, with TRBD2 matching over 8 bases. After removal of 5 bases from V and 3 bases from J, the junction contained 15 bases not matched to a gene. CDR3 length: 18 amino acids. Germline CDR1 is MNHEY and CDR2 is SMNVEV (reference sequence). For the CDR3, the DNA is TGTGCCAGCAGTACAAAAACGGCCGGGACTAGGAGCTACAATGAGCAGTTCTTC. It specifies CASSTKTAGTRSYNEQFF.

The rearrangement uses TRBV5-1 and TRBJ2-5, with D maybe TRBD2 (6 bases). CDR1 is SGHRS and CDR2 is YFSETQ in the germline V gene. The V end lost 5 bases, the J end lost 2 bases, and 13 bases lay between the germline ends. This CDR3 contains 14 residues. The CDR3 loop is CASRRVGGQETQYF. The CDR3 nucleotides read TGCGCCAGCAGGCGAGTTGGGGGGCAAGAGACCCAGTACTTC.

V gene TRBV27 combines with J gene TRBJ1-6, with 9 bases aligning to TRBD1. With 6 bases clipped from V and 4 bases from J, the junction kept 10 bases outside the gene matches. The germline gives CDR1 MNHEY, CDR2 SMNVEV (reference sequence). This CDR3 has 17 residues. The CDR3 DNA is TGTGCCAGCAGCCGTGGGGGGACAGGGTCTTATAATTCACCCCTCCACTTT. Translating gives CASSRGGTGSYNSPLHF.